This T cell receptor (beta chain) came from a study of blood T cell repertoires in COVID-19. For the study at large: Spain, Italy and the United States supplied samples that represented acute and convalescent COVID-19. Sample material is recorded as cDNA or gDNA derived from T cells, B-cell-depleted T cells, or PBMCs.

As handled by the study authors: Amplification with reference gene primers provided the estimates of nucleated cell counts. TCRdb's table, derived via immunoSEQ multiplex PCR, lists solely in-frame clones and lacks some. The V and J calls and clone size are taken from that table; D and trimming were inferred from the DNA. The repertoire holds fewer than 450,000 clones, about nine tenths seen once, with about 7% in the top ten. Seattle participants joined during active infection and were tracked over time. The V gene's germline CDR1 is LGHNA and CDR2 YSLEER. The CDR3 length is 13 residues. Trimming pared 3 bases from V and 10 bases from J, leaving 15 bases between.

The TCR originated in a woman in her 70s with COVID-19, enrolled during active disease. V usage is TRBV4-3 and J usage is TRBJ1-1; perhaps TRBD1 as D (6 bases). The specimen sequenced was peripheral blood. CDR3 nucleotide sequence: TGCGCCAGCAGCCAGAATCAGGGGTTGGGAGCTTTCTTT. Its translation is CASSQNQGLGAFF.